The source of this T cell receptor (beta chain) is a study of a mutant IDH1 vaccine in newly diagnosed glioma. Study-wide context: In weeks 1, 3, 5, 7, 11, 15, 19 and 23, patients were vaccinated. Commencement of vaccination occurred 4-6 weeks following radiotherapy alone, or concurrently with temozolomide cycles. Mean patient age was approximately 39 years; 62.5% were male and about 38% female.

Note on this clone: Its antigen is undetermined.

Specified time point: week 11, during vaccination. Each vaccine dose was 300 ug of mutant IDH1 20-mer peptide, with topical imiquimod. Generated by immunoSEQ multiplex PCR, the TCRdb table keeps only in-frame clones and is missing some. Among roughly 110,000 clones listed, 90% were seen once. Germline V gene lookup returns CDR1 SGHNT and CDR2 YYREEE (reference sequence). The length of the CDR3 is 14 residues. V lost 4 bases and J lost 3; bases outside the gene matches: 3. Study-level points and caveats: Shifts in the top peripheral T cell clonotypes seemed unrelated to pseudoprogression.

The V gene is TRBV5-4, the J gene TRBJ2-2, with 7 bases aligning to TRBD1. The sequence was obtained from a woman aged 45-65 years with glioma. This material consisted of PBMCs, taken from a glioma patient whose treatment included an IDH1 peptide vaccine. The CDR3 DNA reads TGTGCCAGCAGCAGCGGACAGGACACCGGGGAGCTGTTTTTT. It codes for CASSSGQDTGELFF.